This T cell receptor (beta chain) was observed in a study of T-cell reconstitution after alpha-beta-depleted transplantation in children. Germline V lookup: CDR1 SGHRS, CDR2 YFSETQ. This CDR3 is built from 14 residues. The V and J ends lost 7 bases and 3 bases respectively, with 14 bases between them. About this clonotype itself: The antigen is unknown.

Preparation of the TCRbeta library was carried out with unique molecular identifiers. TCRdb processed the PCR reads anew with MiXCR; each CDR3 protein has one entry. In the table there are roughly 200,000 distinct CDR3 sequences, roughly 8.1% of which are singletons. Study results and caveats: TCRbeta diversity was high at day 60 in some patients (a result of surviving recipient T cells and thymic progenitors). Roughly two months post-transplant, alpha-beta T cells reportedly originated from several hundred graft clones that had expanded. One year post-transplant, T-cell counts and diversity were largely derived from T cells produced anew.

The source material was PBMCs, mostly from graft donor cells, sampled 360 days after TCRalphabeta/CD19-depleted stem cell transplant. This sequence was found in a male patient aged 2-15 years who had a stem cell transplant for acute myeloid leukemia, so the T cells may come from the graft donor. V gene TRBV5-1 combines with J gene TRBJ2-1, with D perhaps TRBD2 (5 bases). CDR3 sequence: CASRWIGDYNEQFF. In nucleotides, the CDR3 is TGCGCCAGCCGCTGGATCGGGGACTACAATGAGCAGTTCTTC.